These T cell receptor beta chains were read from a single sample in a study of cytomegalovirus exposure and HLA in healthy donors. Clones were sequenced by immunoSEQ multiplex PCR, and TCRdb holds only the in-frame ones, with some missing. The sample has roughly 120,000 clones, under 85% seen once. The sequencing sample was made of PBMCs. Source of these receptors: a woman between 40 and 55 years old in good health and CMV-seropositive. Both conserved end residues are part of each CDR3. The D gene is left open where the match is weak. Part of the rows lack a size; the others show once, few, many or a class for expanded clones.

TRBD1,.,TRBV30,TRBJ1-1,TGTGCCTGGAGTTTCCGGGACAGGGGAGCTTTCTTT,CAWSFRDRGAFF
.,.,TRBV19,TRBJ2-7,TGTGCCAGTAGTATAGGTGGTGCGCCTACCGAGCAGTACTTC,CASSIGGAPTEQYF
.,.,TRBV2,TRBJ2-1,TGTGCCAGCAGGTCGAAACCGGTCCATGAGCAGTTCTTC,CASRSKPVHEQFF
TRBD2,.,TRBV9,TRBJ2-5,TGTGCCAGCAGCGTAGGCGGGAGGACGGAGACCCAGTACTTC,CASSVGGRTETQYF
.,.,TRBV2,TRBJ2-2,TGTGCCAGCAGTGAAGCCCCGTTTACCGGGGAGCTGTTTTTT,CASSEAPFTGELFF
.,.,TRBV18,TRBJ1-1,TGTGCCAGCTCATCGGACAGAACTATCGCGGGTACTGAAGCTTTCTTT,CASSSDRTIAGTEAFF
.,.,TRBV2,TRBJ2-7,TGTGCCAGCAGTGAAGTGGACAGAGTCTACGAGCAGTACTTC,CASSEVDRVYEQYF
TRBD1,.,TRBV7-9,TRBJ2-5,TGTGCCAGCAGCTTTTGGGACAGGGGGCGCGAGACCCAGTACTTC,CASSFWDRGRETQYF
.,.,TRBV5-1,TRBJ2-7,TGCGCCAGCAGCGCGGCCCAGTCCTCTAGCGCCGAGCAGTACTTC,CASSAAQSSSAEQYF
.,.,TRBV13,TRBJ1-1,TGTGCCAGCAGCTTAAGGGGGAACACTGAAGCTTTCTTT,CASSLRGNTEAFF
.,.,TRBV5-1,TRBJ2-5,TGCGCCAGCAGCCGAGACGGGGTGGCAGAGACCCAGTACTTC,CASSRDGVAETQYF
TRBD2,.,TRBV5-1,TRBJ2-3,TGCGCCAGCAGCTCTAGCGGGAGGTCAGATACGCAGTATTTT,CASSSSGRSDTQYF
TRBD1,.,TRBV7-6,TRBJ1-1,TGTGCCAGCAGCTCATCAAGGCAGGGGGCAACTGAAGCTTTCTTT,CASSSSRQGATEAFF
TRBD1,few,TRBV6-5,TRBJ1-4,TGTGCCAGCAGTCGCCGGACAGGGCCGAATGAAAAACTGTTTTTT,CASSRRTGPNEKLFF
.,.,TRBV15,TRBJ1-2,TGTGCCACCAGCAGAGATAGCAGGGGTCCGATTGAAAGGGGCTACACCTTC,CATSRDSRGPIERGYTF
.,.,TRBV7-9,TRBJ2-5,TGTGCCAGCAGCTTAGATCAGAGTTCTAGTTACCAAGAGACCCAGTACTTC,CASSLDQSSSYQETQYF
.,.,TRBV18,TRBJ1-1,TGTGCCAGCTCATTACTAGGGGGATACACTGAAGCTTTCTTT,CASSLLGGYTEAFF
.,.,TRBV7-3,TRBJ1-1,TGTGCCAGCAGCGCCTCAGGGGACACTGAAGCTTTCTTT,CASSASGDTEAFF
.,.,TRBV19,TRBJ1-5,TGTGCCAGTAGTTCCGGTCTCGGCAATCAGCCCCAGCATTTT,CASSSGLGNQPQHF
TRBD1,.,TRBV7-9,TRBJ2-3,TGTGCCAGCAGCTTAGCCCAGGGGGCAAGCACAGATACGCAGTATTTT,CASSLAQGASTDTQYF
TRBD2,.,TRBV18,TRBJ2-7,TGTGCCAGCTCACCTACTAGCGGGAACTCCTACGAGCAGTACTTC,CASSPTSGNSYEQYF
.,.,TRBV30,TRBJ1-5,TGTGCCTGGAGTGACGGTAACAATCAGCCCCAGCATTTT,CAWSDGNNQPQHF
.,few,TRBV7-3,TRBJ1-1,TGTGCCAGCAGCCTCCGACAAAACACTGAAGCTTTCTTT,CASSLRQNTEAFF
.,.,TRBV19,TRBJ1-5,TGTGCCAGTAATTACGCAGGGGTCAACTATAATCAGCCCCAGCATTTT,CASNYAGVNYNQPQHF
TRBD2,.,TRBV5-6,TRBJ2-3,TGTGCCAGCAGCTTGCTAGCGGGAGCGATAGATACGCAGTATTTT,CASSLLAGAIDTQYF
TRBD2,.,TRBV11-1,TRBJ2-7,TGTGCCAGCAGGCATACGGGACTAGCGTACGAGCAGTACTTC,CASRHTGLAYEQYF
TRBD2,.,TRBV15,TRBJ2-3,TGTGCCACCAGCAGAGAGGGGGAGGGATTTTCGACAGATACGCAGTATTTT,CATSREGEGFSTDTQYF
TRBD1,.,TRBV5-6,TRBJ2-7,TGTGCCAGCAGCAAGACAGGGCCCTACGAGCAGTACTTC,CASSKTGPYEQYF
TRBD2,.,TRBV4-1,TRBJ2-7,TGCGCCAGCAGCCAAGTGGATTTCTTAGCGGGCAGCTCCTACGAGCAGTACTTC,CASSQVDFLAGSSYEQYF
TRBD1,.,TRBV28,TRBJ1-4,TGTGCCAGCACGGACAGGGAAAAACTGTTTTTT,CASTDREKLFF
.,.,TRBV19,TRBJ1-1,TGTGCCAGTCGCTTACAGCTGAACACTGAAGCTTTCTTT,CASRLQLNTEAFF
TRBD1,.,TRBV2,TRBJ2-5,TGTGCCAGCAGTCTTGACAGGGGGGAGACCCAGTACTTC,CASSLDRGETQYF
TRBD1,.,TRBV7-6,TRBJ2-7,TGTGCCAGCAGCTTCCCCGCCGGGACAGGGACCATAGCGGGCTCCTACGAGCAGTACTTC,CASSFPAGTGTIAGSYEQYF
TRBD2,.,TRBV30,TRBJ2-2,TGTGCCTGGAGTGACCTTAGACTAGCGGGGAAGACCGGGGAGCTGTTTTTT,CAWSDLRLAGKTGELFF
TRBD1,few,TRBV27,TRBJ2-2,TGTGCCAGCAGTGGAACAGGGGGGAACACCGGGGAGCTGTTTTTT,CASSGTGGNTGELFF
.,.,TRBV19,TRBJ1-2,TGTGCCAGTAGTATTCAGGGGGGCTACACCTTC,CASSIQGGYTF
TRBD1,few,TRBV19,TRBJ2-7,TGTGCCAGTAGTATAGATCAGGGACAGGGGATGGACGAGCAGTACTTC,CASSIDQGQGMDEQYF
TRBD2,.,TRBV6-5,TRBJ2-7,TGTGCCAGCAGTTACTCCTTAGCGGGAGAGAAGCAGTACTTC,CASSYSLAGEKQYF
.,.,TRBV7-2,TRBJ1-1,TGTGCCAGCAGCTTTACAGGGTCGAACACTGAAGCTTTCTTT,CASSFTGSNTEAFF
.,.,TRBV19,TRBJ1-4,TGTGCCAGTAGTCCTGGACTGTTTAATGAAAAACTGTTTTTT,CASSPGLFNEKLFF
.,.,TRBV11-2,TRBJ1-3,TGTGCCAGCACTCAACAGCCTCAAGCTGGAAACACCATATATTTT,CASTQQPQAGNTIYF
.,.,TRBV18,TRBJ2-2,TGTGCCAGCTCACCTGCCAGCGCGAACACCGGGGAGCTGTTTTTT,CASSPASANTGELFF
.,.,TRBV15,TRBJ2-4,TGTGCCACCAGGCCACGAGGTAGCCTAGCCAAAAACATTCAGTACTTC,CATRPRGSLAKNIQYF
TRBD1,.,TRBV2,TRBJ2-3,TGTGCCAGCACGGGGCAGGGGGTGGCAGATACGCAGTATTTT,CASTGQGVADTQYF
TRBD1,once,TRBV27,TRBJ1-5,TGTGCCAGCGCGGACAGGGGTCTTGATCAGCCCCAGCATTTT,CASADRGLDQPQHF
.,.,TRBV5-1,TRBJ2-2,TGCGCCAGCAGCGAGTCGGGGATCACCGGGGAGCTGTTTTTT,CASSESGITGELFF
.,once,TRBV5-1,TRBJ2-3,TGCGCCAGCAGCCATCCGAAGGGGGAGGGTTGGGATACGCAGTATTTT,CASSHPKGEGWDTQYF
TRBD2,.,TRBV7-2,TRBJ2-7,TGTGCCAGCAGCTTACCGCCCCTAGCGGGAGGAATGACCGGGCACGAGCAGTACTTC,CASSLPPLAGGMTGHEQYF
TRBD2,few,TRBV7-6,TRBJ2-2,TGTGCCAGCAGCATTCGACTAGCGGGAGGGCCTCACGGGGAGCTGTTTTTT,CASSIRLAGGPHGELFF
TRBD1,.,TRBV2,TRBJ2-7,TGTGCCAGCAGTGAAAAGGGGGACAGGAATTCCGAGCAGTACTTC,CASSEKGDRNSEQYF
.,.,TRBV19,TRBJ2-1,TGTGCCAGTAGAAGGGACTCCGAGCAGTTCTTC,CASRRDSEQFF
TRBD1,few,TRBV19,TRBJ1-5,TGTGCCAGTAGTACAGGGGGCCTTCTCAATCAGCCCCAGCATTTT,CASSTGGLLNQPQHF
.,.,TRBV5-6,TRBJ2-5,TGTGCCAGCAACTTACAGGGAATCGTGGCGGCGACCCAGTACTTC,CASNLQGIVAATQYF